These 29 T cell receptor beta chains came from one sample sequenced in a study of T-cell memory formation after mild COVID-19. Via MiXCR, TCRdb re-called the 5' RACE reads, giving one row per CDR3 protein. The table has over 300,000 distinct CDR3 sequences, roughly 19% seen once; the top ten hold around 20%. Input material: PBMCs or a T cell subset sorted from them (not recorded which). These TCRs come from a man between 18 and 35 years old who had mild COVID-19 (a few samples of this study predate the infection). Cell type and time point are not known.

The table lists this clonotype with many counts. This chain uses TRBV6-2 or TRBV6-3 with TRBJ1-6; 8 nucleotides align to TRBD1. From germline, CDR1 is MNHEY and CDR2 SVGEGT. This CDR3 is 17 amino acids long. The V segment lost 0 bases and the J segment 10 bases; nucleotides outside the gene matches: 11. CDR3 loop: CASSYSIGQGGGSPLHF. The CDR3 DNA sequence: TGTGCCAGCAGTTACTCGATCGGACAGGGAGGTGGCTCACCCCTCCACTTT.

This clonotype turned up a few times. V and J are TRBV7-2 and TRBJ2-7; perhaps TRBD2 as D (6 bases). The CDR3 loop spans 14 amino acids. V dropped 3 bases and J dropped 1 base, with 10 bases sitting between them. Germline-derived CDR1 and CDR2 are SGHTA and FQGNSA. CDR3 protein: CASSFAGTSYEQYF. The CDR3 DNA is TGTGCCAGCAGCTTCGCCGGGACTTCCTACGAGCAGTACTTC.

This clonotype appeared a few times. The gene calls are TRBV7-6 and TRBJ2-7; 8 bases are shared with TRBD1. This CDR3 has 13 residues. Trimming at V came to 4 bases and at J to 5 bases, leaving 4 bases not matched to a gene. Germline loops: CDR1 SGHVS, CDR2 FNYEAQ. In DNA, the CDR3 is TGTGCCAGCAGCTCGACAGGGGCCGACGAGCAGTACTTC. Translating it yields CASSSTGADEQYF.

The chain has TRBV25-1 and TRBJ2-5; D not resolved. The CDR3 contains 15 residues. Germline CDR1 MGHDK, CDR2 SYGVNS. Trimming pared 3 bases from V and 0 bases from J, leaving 11 bases between. The CDR3 nucleotides are TGTGCCAGCAGTGACGGCATGGACGACCAAGAGACCCAGTACTTC. Translation: CASSDGMDDQETQYF.

This clonotype was counted between two and nine times. The V gene is TRBV7-3, the J gene TRBJ2-7, with D uncertain. V gave up 2 bases and J gave up 1 base, with 3 bases separating them. The CDR3 totals 12 residues. Germline V gene sequence: CDR1 SGHTA, CDR2 FQGTGA. CDR3 in DNA: TGTGCCAGCAGCTTAGTTTCCTACGAGCAGTACGTC. Amino acids: CASSLVSYEQYV.

This clonotype turned up a few times. The gene calls are TRBV4-2 and TRBJ2-3, with D perhaps given as TRBD1 or TRBD2 (5 bases each). The germline V and J ends were trimmed by 2 bases and 0 bases, with 9 bases remaining between them. CDR3 length equals 15 residues. CDR1 and CDR2 (germline): LGHNA, YNFKEQ. CDR3 DNA sequence: TGTGCCAGCAGCCAAAGGGGAGATAGCACAGATACGCAGTATTTT. Translation gives CASSQRGDSTDTQYF.

The gene calls are TRBV20-1 and TRBJ2-1, with 8 nucleotides matching TRBD1. Germline CDR1 reads DFQATT; CDR2 reads SNEGSKA (reference sequence). The CDR3 has 16 residues. With V trimmed by 6 bases and J by 0 bases, 10 bases remained unmatched. The CDR3 DNA reads TGCAGTGCCCTGACGCGACAGGGGAGCTCCTACAATGAGCAGTTCTTC. It is translated as CSALTRQGSSYNEQFF.

The J gene is TRBJ2-1, the V gene TRBV7-9; D not certain. The CDR3 loop spans 13 amino acids. V gave up 0 bases and J gave up 9 bases, with 9 bases separating them. Per the germline V gene, CDR1 is SEHNR and CDR2 is FQNEAQ (reference sequence). The CDR3, as DNA: TGTGCCAGCAGCTTAGCTGCCTATGGTGAGCAGTTCTTC. This encodes CASSLAAYGEQFF.

This clonotype was seen more than once but under ten times. The V and J genes are TRBV3-1 and TRBJ1-2; D possibly corresponds to TRBD1 (5 bases). V was pared by 4 bases and J by 2 bases, with 11 bases between. CDR3 length: 14 residues. Looked up from germline, CDR1 is LGHDT and CDR2 is YNNKEL (reference sequence). The CDR3 sequence is CASSPVGGNYGYTF. CDR3 nucleotides: TGTGCCAGCAGCCCTGTTGGGGGGAACTATGGCTACACCTTC.

This clonotype occurred a few times. This chain joins TRBV7-6 and TRBJ1-2, with 9 bases lining up with TRBD1. The germline V gene has CDR1 SGHVS and CDR2 FNYEAQ. J gave up 8 bases and V 5 bases, and 12 bases lay outside the gene matches. This CDR3 is built from 15 residues. The CDR3 region has the DNA TGTGCCAGCAGCCCCCCCGGACAGGGGTTTAAGGGCTACACCTTC. Its protein product is CASSPPGQGFKGYTF.

V is TRBV29-1 and J is TRBJ2-7; TRBD1 agrees at 7 bases. Germline V gene data show CDR1 as SQVTM and CDR2 as ANQGSEA. The CDR3 has 14 amino acids. With V trimmed by 1 base and J by 0 bases, 3 bases remained unmatched. The CDR3 is CSVEGDRDSYEQYF. DNA of the CDR3: TGCAGCGTTGAAGGCGACAGGGACTCCTACGAGCAGTACTTC.

This clonotype was recorded only once. The gene calls are TRBV5-4 and TRBJ2-5, with 9 nucleotides matching TRBD2. The CDR3 spans 15 residues. V shed 2 bases, J shed 5 bases, and the junction held 7 bases outside the gene matches. Germline CDR1 and CDR2: SGHNT and YYREEE (reference sequence). The CDR3 DNA sequence: TGTGCCAGCAGCTTTGCGGGGGGGCAGAGGGAGACCCAGTACTTC. Translating it yields CASSFAGGQRETQYF.

The chain employs TRBV18 and TRBJ1-1; the D is unclear. V lost 2 bases and J lost 3, with 10 bases in between. The CDR3 is made up of 14 amino acids. Germline assignment: CDR1 KGHSH and CDR2 LQKENI. Here the CDR3 DNA reads TGTGCCAGCTCACCATCGGGGATTTACACTGAAGCTTTCTTT. This codes for CASSPSGIYTEAFF.

Note on this clonotype: Sequence at one end of the junction differs from germline and may be a read error. The gene calls are TRBV5-1 and TRBJ2-5; 7 nucleotides match TRBD2. The CDR3 loop spans 17 amino acids. Looked up from germline, CDR1 is SGHRS and CDR2 is YFSETQ. The DNA for the CDR3 is TGCGCCAGCAGCACAATCGCGGTCCTAGCGGTGAGAGAGACCCAGTACTTT. Translated, it gives CASSTIAVLAVRETQYF.

This chain links TRBV12-3 or TRBV12-4 with TRBJ2-1; 8 nucleotides agree with TRBD2. CDR3 size: 15 residues. With 3 bases clipped from V and 1 base from J, the junction kept 2 bases outside the gene matches. CDR3 in DNA: TGTGCCAGCAGTTTCGGGGGGGAGTCCTACAATGAGCAGTTCTTC. Its translation: CASSFGGESYNEQFF.

There are a few counts of this clonotype. The chain is built from TRBV4-1 and TRBJ2-5; weak D call: TRBD1 (6 bases). The CDR3 spans 15 residues. Trimming took 1 base from V and 1 from J, leaving 10 bases between them. The germline V gene encodes CDR1 MGHRA and CDR2 YSYEKL. CDR3 loop: CASSQVTGFQETQYF. DNA for the CDR3: TGCGCCAGCAGCCAAGTTACAGGGTTCCAAGAGACCCAGTACTTC.

This clonotype was counted between two and nine times. The chain employs TRBV20-1 and TRBJ1-6, with D unresolved. Trimming took off 1 base at V and 0 bases at J, with 10 bases between the two ends. Germline-derived CDR1 and CDR2 are DFQATT and SNEGSKA (reference sequence). The CDR3 consists of 16 residues. The CDR3 DNA follows: TGCAGTGCTAGAGTGACCGGGAGCTCCTATAATTCACCCCTCCACTTT. Protein product: CSARVTGSSYNSPLHF.

This clonotype was seen only a few times. The rearrangement uses TRBV7-8 and TRBJ2-2; D gene uncertain. Trimming removed 9 bases at V and 1 base at J, with 9 bases between. From germline, CDR1 is SGHVS and CDR2 FQNEAQ. The CDR3 extends over 13 amino acids. CDR3 in amino acids: CASLPGNTGELFF. CDR3 coding DNA: TGTGCCAGTCTGCCAGGGAACACCGGGGAGCTGTTTTTT.

The chain employs TRBV5-1 and TRBJ2-6; D unresolved. The ends were cut back, 0 bases at V and 0 bases at J, with 7 bases in the middle. There are 16 residues in the CDR3. Germline V CDR1 and CDR2: SGHRS, YFSETQ. CDR3 nucleotide sequence: TGCGCCAGCAGCTTGGAGCCGAGCTCTGGGGCCAACGTCCTGACTTTC. Translated: CASSLEPSSGANVLTF.

The chain recombines TRBV7-6 with TRBJ2-3; tentative D call: TRBD1 (6 bases). V gave up 2 bases and J gave up 6 bases, with 9 bases separating them. Germline V gene lookup returns CDR1 SGHVS and CDR2 FNYEAQ. CDR3 length: 13 residues. This CDR3 reads CASSLWTADTQYF. DNA for the CDR3: TGTGCCAGCAGCTTATGGACAGCCGATACGCAGTATTTT.

This clonotype was found a few times. The chain joins TRBV7-2 to TRBJ2-2; D gene unclear. The CDR3 extends over 15 amino acids. The germline V gene encodes CDR1 SGHTA and CDR2 FQGNSA. Trimming removed 3 bases from V and 5 bases from J, with 13 bases in between. The DNA of the CDR3 is TGTGCCAGCAGCTTGACTCCAGGTGATACCGGGGAGCTGTTTTTT. Amino acids: CASSLTPGDTGELFF.

This clonotype has a handful of counts. This sequence joins TRBV4-1 and TRBJ1-2, with a tentative D call TRBD1 (6 bases). Germline-derived CDR1 and CDR2 are MGHRA and YSYEKL. CDR3 size: 16 residues. The V gene lost 1 base and the J gene lost 3 bases, with 15 bases spanning the gap. The CDR3, as DNA: TGCGCCAGCAGCCAAGTGTTCCGGCCAGGGGACTATGGCTACACCTTC. Its translation is CASSQVFRPGDYGYTF.

This clonotype was detected a few times. The J gene is TRBJ2-2, the V gene TRBV5-1, with TRBD1 as a possible D gene (6 bases). Between the trimmed V and J ends, which lost 6 bases and 4 bases, there was a span of 16 bases. The germline CDR1 and CDR2 sequences are SGHRS and YFSETQ. This CDR3 is built from 15 residues. The CDR3 region is CASKGEQGPTGELFF. The CDR3, as DNA: TGCGCCAGCAAGGGAGAACAGGGCCCCACCGGGGAGCTGTTTTTT.

V gene TRBV20-1 combines with J gene TRBJ1-1, with D perhaps TRBD1 (5 bases). Germline V gene data show CDR1 as DFQATT and CDR2 as SNEGSKA (reference sequence). The CDR3 runs 15 residues. V was clipped by 0 bases and J by 4 bases, with 15 bases between them. The CDR3: CSARDPRGEGTEAFF. The CDR3 DNA sequence: TGCAGTGCTAGAGACCCCCGAGGGGAGGGCACTGAAGCTTTCTTT.

The chain is built from TRBV5-1 and TRBJ2-1; 8 bases are shared with TRBD1. This CDR3 has 14 residues. Germline assignment: CDR1 SGHRS and CDR2 YFSETQ. Germline trimming cut 4 bases from V and 4 bases from J; bases unmatched to any gene: 4. CDR3 sequence reads: CASSKGQDYNEQFF. CDR3 in DNA: TGCGCCAGCAGCAAGGGACAGGATTACAATGAGCAGTTCTTC. The full variable domain, with the rest looked up from reference TRBV5-1 and TRBJ2-1, is KAGVTQTPRYLIKTRGQQVTLSCSPISGHRSVSWYQQTPGQGLQFLFEYFSETQRNKGNFPGRFSGRQFSNSRSEMNVSTLELGDSALYLCASSKGQDYNEQFFGPGTRLTVL.

The rearrangement uses TRBV4-3 and TRBJ2-3, with D unresolved. CDR1 LGHNA and CDR2 YSLEER come from the germline V gene. The CDR3 is 14 amino acids. With 4 bases removed from V and 1 base from J, the gap between germline ends came to 9 bases. The CDR3 nucleotides read TGCGCCAGCAGCCGCATGACTCGCACAGATACGCAGTATTTT. Amino acid sequence: CASSRMTRTDTQYF.

The chain carries TRBV4-1 and TRBJ1-5; TRBD1 might be the D (6 bases). CDR3 length: 18 amino acids. Trimming took off 4 bases at V and 1 base at J, with 20 bases between the two ends. Germline lookup yields CDR1 MGHRA and CDR2 YSYEKL. The CDR3: CASSLYRVQGQSNQPQHF. CDR3 nucleotides: TGCGCCAGCAGCCTATACCGGGTCCAGGGACAAAGCAATCAGCCCCAGCATTTT.

V gene TRBV20-1 combines with J gene TRBJ2-3; D not certain. V lost 6 bases to trimming and J lost 5 bases, with 9 bases between them. This CDR3 comprises 11 residues. Germline values: CDR1 DFQATT, CDR2 SNEGSKA (reference sequence). For the CDR3, the DNA is TGCAGTGCGAGTAGCCGAGATACGCAGTATTTT. It specifies CSASSRDTQYF.

The chain links TRBV20-1 to TRBJ1-3; the D is unclear. The germline V and J ends were trimmed by 3 bases and 0 bases, with 9 bases remaining between them. Germline V gene lookup returns CDR1 DFQATT and CDR2 SNEGSKA (reference sequence). The CDR3 has 14 amino acids. CDR3 in DNA: TGCAGTGCTAGTGGTACCGACTCTGGAAACACCATATATTTT. Translated: CSASGTDSGNTIYF.